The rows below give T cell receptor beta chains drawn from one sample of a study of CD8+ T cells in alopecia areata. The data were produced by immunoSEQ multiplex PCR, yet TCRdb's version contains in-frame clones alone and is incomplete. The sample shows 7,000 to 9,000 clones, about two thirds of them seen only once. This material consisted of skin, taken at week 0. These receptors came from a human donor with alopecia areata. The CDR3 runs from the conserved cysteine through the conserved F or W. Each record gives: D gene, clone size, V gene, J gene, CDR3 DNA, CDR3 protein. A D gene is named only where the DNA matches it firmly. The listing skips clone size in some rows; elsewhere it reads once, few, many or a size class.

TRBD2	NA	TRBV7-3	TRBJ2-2	TGTGCCAGCAGTTATCTACCGGGACTAGCGGGGGCCAACACCGGGGAGCTGTTTTTT	CASSYLPGLAGANTGELFF
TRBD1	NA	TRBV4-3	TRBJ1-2	TGCGCCAGCAGCCAAGACGTACAGGGGAACTATGGCTACACCTTC	CASSQDVQGNYGYTF
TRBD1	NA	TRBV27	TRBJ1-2	TGTGCCAGCAGGCCGACAGGGGGTTTCGGTGGCTACACCTTC	CASRPTGGFGGYTF
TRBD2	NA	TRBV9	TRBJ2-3	TGTGCCAGCAGCCCCCACAGCGGGGGGGCAGGAGATACGCAGTATTTT	CASSPHSGGAGDTQYF
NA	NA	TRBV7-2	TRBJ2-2	TGTGCCAGCAGCTTAGCCCGCCGCGGGACCGGGGAGCTGTTTTTT	CASSLARRGTGELFF
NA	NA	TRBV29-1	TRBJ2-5	TGCAGCGCAGGCCGGTTCCAAGAGACCCAGTACTTC	CSAGRFQETQYF
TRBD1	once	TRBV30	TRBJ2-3	TGTGCCTCTCAAGACAGGGGGTTTGTAGTTGCAGATACGCAGTATTTT	CASQDRGFVVADTQYF
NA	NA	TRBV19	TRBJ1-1	TGTGCCACCCACGTTACAGCGAACACTGAAGCTTTCTTT	CATHVTANTEAFF
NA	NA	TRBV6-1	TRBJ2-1	TGTGCCAGCAGTGTTACGCAGGCGCCCTACAATGAGCAGTTCTTC	CASSVTQAPYNEQFF
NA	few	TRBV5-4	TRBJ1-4	TGTGCCAGCAGCTCGGCTCACCGGGGTCTTAATGAAAAACTGTTTTTT	CASSSAHRGLNEKLFF
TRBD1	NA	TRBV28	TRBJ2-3	TGTGCCAGCAGTTCCTTAACAGGGGGAGGAGATACGCAGTATTTT	CASSSLTGGGDTQYF
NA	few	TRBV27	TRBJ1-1	TGTGCCAGCAGGGGGGGATGGTTGGACACTGAAGCTTTCTTT	CASRGGWLDTEAFF